This is a list of T cell receptor beta chains from one sample in a study of T cells in Graves' hyperthyroidism and ophthalmopathy. MiXCR, run by TCRdb on the multiplex PCR reads, gives a single entry per CDR3 protein. The data contain about 380,000 distinct CDR3 sequences, approximately 15% of them seen just once; the ten biggest clones take up 15% to 20%. Sequenced material: blood. Every receptor here comes from a woman in her 30s with Graves' ophthalmopathy. Both conserved end residues are part of each CDR3. D genes are given only for firm matches. Clone size is shown for a subset of rows, as once, few, many or a class of expanded clone.

j_call v_call clone_size d_call cdr3_nt cdr3_aa
TRBJ1-6 TRBV5-4 - - TGTGCCAGCAGCGGGCAGGAATATAATTCACCCCTCCACTTT CASSGQEYNSPLHF
TRBJ2-2 TRBV7-2 few TRBD2 TGTGCCAGCAGCTTATATCGCGGACTAGCGGGGACGACCGCGGGGACCGGGGAGCTGTTTTTT CASSLYRGLAGTTAGTGELFF
TRBJ2-1 TRBV11-2 many - TGTGCCAGCAGCTTAGAAGTGGGTGAAACTTACAATGAGCAGTTCTTC CASSLEVGETYNEQFF
TRBJ2-1 TRBV28 many TRBD2 TGTGCCAGCAGTTTCCCGCGGGGGAGCTCCTACAATGAGCAGTTCTTC CASSFPRGSSYNEQFF
TRBJ1-1 TRBV11-2 many - TGTGCCAGCGGTACCTCAGTGAACACTGAAGCTTTCTTT CASGTSVNTEAFF
TRBJ2-7 TRBV6-2/TRBV6-3 many - TGTGCCAGCAACCTTATAGGGCTAGGAGAGCAGTACTTC CASNLIGLGEQYF
TRBJ2-1 TRBV28 many - TGTGCCAGCAGTTTAGGCGGTCGGGGAGAAGGAGTGTTGTCGTGGGAGCAGTTCTTC CASSLGGRGEGVLSWEQFF
TRBJ2-3 TRBV3-1 many - TGTGCCAGCAGCCAAGCTGGAGGAGGGGAACGCACAGATACGCAGTATTTT CASSQAGGGERTDTQYF
TRBJ2-7 TRBV2 - TRBD2 TGTGCCAGCAGGCCGATCGGCTGGGGGACTAGCGGGGCCTCCCACGACGAGCAGTACTTC CASRPIGWGTSGASHDEQYF
TRBJ1-1 TRBV30 many - TGTGCCTGGAGTCTATGGACTCCCCCGGACACTGAAGCTTTCTTT CAWSLWTPPDTEAFF
TRBJ1-1 TRBV11-2 few - TGTGCCAGCAGCTTAGGACACTTCACTGAAGCTTTCTTT CASSLGHFTEAFF
TRBJ1-1 TRBV11-2 many - TGTGCCAGCAGCTTAGGTGAGGGCTCTGAAGCTTTCTTT CASSLGEGSEAFF
TRBJ2-3 TRBV30 - TRBD2 TGTGCCTGGACTCGACAGTTGCTGGGGGGGGGAGATACGCAGTATTTT CAWTRQLLGGGDTQYF
TRBJ1-1 TRBV7-2 few - TGTGCCAGCAGCCCACTGACGGGGGGGGGCACTGAAGCTTTCTTT CASSPLTGGGTEAFF
TRBJ1-2 TRBV6-1 few TRBD1 TGTGCCAGCAGTCCCGACAGGGATAGGGACTATGGCTACACCTTC CASSPDRDRDYGYTF
TRBJ1-1 TRBV15 many - TGTGCCACCAGCAGAGACTTCAGGGTGGTAGGTTCTGAAGCTTTCTTT CATSRDFRVVGSEAFF
TRBJ2-2 TRBV30 many TRBD1 TGTGCCTGGAGGAGGACAGGCTACACCGGGGAGCTGTTTTTT CAWRRTGYTGELFF
TRBJ1-1 TRBV20-1 many - TGCAGTGCTAGAGATCCGTCTCCAGAGAAGAACACTGAAGCTTTCTTT CSARDPSPEKNTEAFF
TRBJ1-2 TRBV12-3/TRBV12-4 many - TGTGCCAGCAGACCCTACAGAAACTATGGCTACACCTTC CASRPYRNYGYTF
TRBJ2-5 TRBV15 many - TGTGCCACCAGCATTAGGGGTGGACAGTGGGACGGGGCCCAGTACTTC CATSIRGGQWDGAQYF
TRBJ2-7 TRBV12-3/TRBV12-4 many - TGTGCCAGCAGTTACAGTGTCTACGAGCAGTACTTC CASSYSVYEQYF
TRBJ2-1 TRBV11-3 many - TGTGCCAGCAGCTTTGGGGGCACGAATGAGCAGTTCTTC CASSFGGTNEQFF
TRBJ2-7 TRBV7-9 many - TGTGCCAGCAGCTCAAGGGTGGAACAGGGAACCGAGCAGTACTTC CASSSRVEQGTEQYF
TRBJ2-5 TRBV7-6 - - TGTGCCAGCAGCTTAGCCGCAGGGTCTTCCCAGTACTTC CASSLAAGSSQYF
TRBJ2-7 TRBV12-3/TRBV12-4 - TRBD2 TGTGCCAGCAGTTTGACTAGCGGGGGGGCTGTTGAGCAGTACTTC CASSLTSGGAVEQYF
TRBJ2-2 TRBV15 few - TGTGCCACCAGCAGAGTTTCCGAGGGGGGACCCGGGGAGCTGTTTTTT CATSRVSEGGPGELFF
TRBJ2-1 TRBV6-2/TRBV6-3 many - TGTGCCAGCAGTTACACAAAAACGGGGGACCCGTACAATGAGCAGTTCTTC CASSYTKTGDPYNEQFF
TRBJ2-7 TRBV7-2 many TRBD1 TGTGCCAGCAGCCCTTGGACAGGGTTGAACGAGCAGTACTTC CASSPWTGLNEQYF
TRBJ2-7 TRBV19 few - TGTGCCAGTAGTTTGAGGGGGGGCGTCGAGCAGTACTTC CASSLRGGVEQYF
TRBJ2-1 TRBV11-2 - - TGTGCCAGCAGCCGTCCAGGGTACAATGAGCAGTTCTTC CASSRPGYNEQFF
TRBJ2-7 TRBV28 many - TGTGCCAGTCGTCTGGGAAAAAGTACGTACGAGCAGTACTTC CASRLGKSTYEQYF
TRBJ1-2 TRBV9 - - TGTGCCAGCGGCCATCACCGAGGCGACTATGGCTACACCTTC CASGHHRGDYGYTF
TRBJ2-7 TRBV20-1 few - TGCAGTGCTGGCCCTGGGGGTCGCAGACTGGGGGAGCAGTACTTC CSAGPGGRRLGEQYF
TRBJ2-5 TRBV7-2 many - TGTGCCAGCAGCTTGGAACAAGAGACCCAGTACTTC CASSLEQETQYF
TRBJ1-4 TRBV7-3 - - TGTGCCAGCAGCGAAGGGGTTGGAGAAAAACTGTTTTTT CASSEGVGEKLFF
TRBJ2-1 TRBV14 many - TGTGCCAGCAGCAAACCAGACCCCGGGGGAACAAACAATGAGCAGTTCTTC CASSKPDPGGTNNEQFF
TRBJ2-3 TRBV7-2 many TRBD1 TGTGCCAGCAGCTCAGGGGGCATTACAGATACGCAGTATTTT CASSSGGITDTQYF
TRBJ1-1 TRBV18 many TRBD1 TGTGCCAGCTCACCAAGAGACAGGGAAGGTACTGAAGCTTTCTTT CASSPRDREGTEAFF
TRBJ2-3 TRBV7-9 many - TGTGCCAGCAGCTTCACCGGGTCCACAGATACGCAGTATTTT CASSFTGSTDTQYF
TRBJ2-3 TRBV7-7 few - TGTGCTAGCAGCTTTGGGGGTTCGGATACGCAGTATTTT CASSFGGSDTQYF
TRBJ2-7 TRBV20-1 many TRBD2 TGCAGTGCTAGAGATCCGGAGCGGGGGGCCTACGAGCAGTACTTC CSARDPERGAYEQYF
TRBJ2-1 TRBV18 many - TGTGCCAGCTCACCACAGTTGGACCGAGTATACAATGAGCAGTTCTTC CASSPQLDRVYNEQFF
TRBJ2-2 TRBV25-1 many TRBD1 TGTGCCAGCAATAACCGGACAGGGCACACCGGGGAGCTGTTTTTT CASNNRTGHTGELFF
TRBJ1-2 TRBV7-9 - - TGTGCCAGCGGGGGTGGGACTTCTAACTATGGCTACACCTTC CASGGGTSNYGYTF
TRBJ1-5 TRBV28 many - TGTGCCAGCCTTGGGGGGTTGAGAGGAGTGTATCAGCCCCAGCATTTT CASLGGLRGVYQPQHF
TRBJ2-7 TRBV10-2 many TRBD1 TGCGCCAGCGGACAGGGCAACGAGCAGTACTTC CASGQGNEQYF
TRBJ2-3 TRBV15 many - TGTGCCACCGAAGTCAAGGAAACAGATACGCAGTATTTT CATEVKETDTQYF
TRBJ2-1 TRBV20-1 many - TGCGGCTGGACGGACCCAACCTACAATGAGCAGTTCTTC CGWTDPTYNEQFF
TRBJ1-6 TRBV9 - - TGTGCCAGCAGCGTAGGAGGATCACCCCTCCACTTT CASSVGGSPLHF
TRBJ1-5 TRBV6-1 many - TGTGCCAGCAGTTTGGCCGGGGGCTCCCAGCATTTT CASSLAGGSQHF
TRBJ2-3 TRBV20-1 many TRBD2 TGCAGTGCTAGAGAACGGCGAACTAGCGGGGTACCAGATACGCAGTATTTT CSARERRTSGVPDTQYF
TRBJ2-1 TRBV28 many TRBD2 TGTGCCAGCAGTTTTCGACGGGGGGGCCACAATGAGCAGTTCTTC CASSFRRGGHNEQFF
TRBJ2-1 TRBV5-5 few TRBD2 TGTGCCAGCAGCCGCTTGGCGGGAGACAATGAGCAGTTCTTC CASSRLAGDNEQFF